Listed here are 15 T cell receptor beta chains from one sample, sequenced in a study of T cells in narcolepsy. This table comes from immunoSEQ multiplex PCR, and its TCRdb copy is limited to in-frame clones, with some not included. Among fewer than 35,000 clones listed, 82% were seen once. Sequenced sample: CD45RA- memory CD4+ T cells from PBMCs. Receptors originate from a human donor with narcolepsy.

This chain joins TRBV9 and TRBJ1-1, with 9 positions matching TRBD1. Germline V CDR1 and CDR2: SGDLS, YYNGEE. CDR3 length: 16 residues. V gave up 4 bases and J gave up 6 bases; unmatched junction bases: 13. The CDR3 sequence: CASSLQPQGAYSEAFF. Here the CDR3 DNA reads TGTGCCAGCAGCCTACAGCCACAGGGGGCTTACTCTGAAGCTTTCTTT.

The chain carries TRBV5-8 and TRBJ2-6; a weak D match, TRBD2 (6 bases). The CDR3 covers 15 residues. Per germline, CDR1 SGHTS and CDR2 YDEGEE. Trimming took 4 bases from V and 1 from J, leaving 9 bases between them. This CDR3 reads CASSLRGSGANVLTF. The CDR3 coding sequence is TGTGCCAGCAGCCTACGGGGGTCTGGGGCCAACGTCCTGACTTTC.

The chain carries TRBV2 and TRBJ1-3; D is perhaps TRBD1 (6 bases). The CDR3 contains 17 residues. The ends were cut back, 4 bases at V and 0 bases at J, with 16 bases in the middle. In germline, CDR1 is SNHLY, CDR2 FYNNEI. The CDR3 nucleotides read TGTGCCAGCAGTGCGAACAGGGTACCCCACTCTGGAAACACCATATATTTT. Protein: CASSANRVPHSGNTIYF. The variable domain in full, with the rest retrieved from reference TRBV2 and TRBJ1-3, is EPEVTQTPSHQVTQMGQEVILRCVPISNHLYFYWYRQILGQKVEFLVSFYNNEISEKSEIFDDQFSVERPDGSNFTLKIRSTKLEDSAMYFCASSANRVPHSGNTIYFGEGSWLTVV.

With regard to this clone: Different DNA sequences within this sample yield the same CDR3. The rearrangement joins TRBV23-1 to TRBJ2-3; 9 bases align to TRBD2. TRBV23-1 is marked as an open reading frame, function uncertain. After removal of 0 bases from V and 6 bases from J, the junction contained 25 bases not matched to a gene. The CDR3 spans 22 residues. The CDR3 here is CASSQSKGANERGEGQADTQYF. The CDR3 DNA follows: TGCGCCAGCAGTCAATCAAAGGGAGCGAACGAGCGGGGGGAGGGCCAAGCGGATACGCAGTATTTT.

The chain combines TRBV19 with TRBJ2-2; 15 bases agree with TRBD2. The CDR3 length is 18 residues. The ends lost 7 bases at V and 1 base at J; junction bases unmatched: 7. From germline, CDR1 is LNHDA and CDR2 SQIVND (reference sequence). CDR3 in amino acids: CASTLLGLAGGNTGELFF. In DNA form, the CDR3 reads TGTGCCAGTACTCTCCTGGGACTAGCGGGAGGGAACACCGGGGAGCTGTTTTTT.

The chain couples TRBV6-5 to TRBJ1-2; D may be TRBD1 (6 bases). This CDR3 region has 15 residues. V dropped 0 bases and J dropped 1 base, with 9 bases sitting between them. The germline gives CDR1 MNHEY, CDR2 SVGAGI. DNA for the CDR3: TGTGCCAGCAGTTACTCGGGCAGGGGTAACTATGGCTACACCTTC. Its protein product is CASSYSGRGNYGYTF.

The chain employs TRBV6-5 and TRBJ1-5; the D gene is possibly TRBD1 (5 bases). Germline CDR1 MNHEY, CDR2 SVGAGI. Deletions cut 7 bases from V and 5 bases from J, with 15 bases between. CDR3 length: 14 amino acids. Here the CDR3 reads CASNLLGEDQPQHF. The CDR3 DNA sequence: TGTGCCAGCAATCTTTTGGGGGAGGATCAGCCCCAGCATTTT.

The V call is TRBV11-2, the J call TRBJ1-6, with a possible D match to TRBD1 (5 bases). Deletions cut 0 bases from V and 11 bases from J, with 14 bases between. The CDR3 is made up of 15 amino acids. The germline V gene has CDR1 SGHAT and CDR2 FQNNGV. The CDR3 DNA follows: TGTGCCAGCAGCTTAGACTGGGGGTTGGGGGCACCCCTCCACTTT. This translates into CASSLDWGLGAPLHF.

J is TRBJ2-7 and V is TRBV5-4; D uncertain. V lost 2 bases, J lost 0 bases, and 12 bases lay in between. This CDR3 has 15 amino acids. Germline V gene lookup returns CDR1 SGHNT and CDR2 YYREEE (reference sequence). The CDR3 region is CASSFGGSSSYEQYF. For the CDR3, the DNA is TGTGCCAGCAGCTTCGGCGGTTCCTCCTCCTACGAGCAGTACTTC.

J is TRBJ1-1 and V is TRBV7-2; D is ambiguous. The germline V and J ends were trimmed by 2 bases and 1 base, with 5 bases remaining between them. The germline CDR1 and CDR2 sequences are SGHTA and FQGNSA. The CDR3 spans 13 residues. The CDR3 DNA reads TGTGCCAGCAGCTTATATGAGAACACTGAAGCTTTCTTT. It specifies CASSLYENTEAFF.

The chain joins TRBV30 to TRBJ1-1; D perhaps matches TRBD1 (6 bases). Per the germline V gene, CDR1 is GTSNPN and CDR2 is SVGIG (reference sequence). V was trimmed by 3 bases and J by 4 bases, leaving 18 bases between them. The CDR3 totals 15 residues. CDR3 amino acids: CAWRRYLEGGTEAFF. CDR3 DNA sequence: TGTGCCTGGAGGCGGTATTTGGAAGGGGGCACTGAAGCTTTCTTT.

CDR3 in amino acids: CASTSKRPLIISGANVLTF. The DNA for the CDR3 is TGTGCCAGCACCTCGAAGAGGCCCCTGATCATCTCTGGGGCCAACGTCCTGACTTTC. V gene TRBV28 combines with J gene TRBJ2-6; D is unclear. Germline loops: CDR1 MDHEN, CDR2 SYDVKM. The CDR3 runs to 19 residues. The V gene lost 7 bases and the J gene lost 0 bases, with 22 bases spanning the gap.

The chain uses TRBV7-6 and TRBJ2-7; 11 bases match TRBD1. V shed 5 bases, J shed 2 bases, and the junction held 2 bases outside the gene matches. Germline V gives CDR1 SGHVS, CDR2 FNYEAQ. The CDR3 length is 14 residues. The DNA of the CDR3 is TGTGCCAGCAGCATGGGACAGGGGGCCTACGAGCAGTACTTC. It codes for CASSMGQGAYEQYF. Together with reference TRBV7-6 and TRBJ2-7, the CDR3 gives the full variable domain: GAGVSQSPRYKVTKRGQDVALRCDPISGHVSLYWYRQALGQGPEFLTYFNYEAQQDKSGLPNDRFSAERPEGSISTLTIQRTEQRDSAMYRCASSMGQGAYEQYFGPGTRLTVT.

The genes are TRBV29-1 and TRBJ2-7; 8 bases are shared with TRBD1. The germline gives CDR1 SQVTM, CDR2 ANQGSEA. The CDR3 loop spans 13 amino acids. V lost 7 bases and J lost 2; bases outside the gene matches: 7. The CDR3 nucleotides read TGCAGCGCTGTGACAGGGGAGACCTACGAGCAGTACTTC. Its protein is CSAVTGETYEQYF.

This chain links TRBV19 with TRBJ1-3; maybe TRBD1 (5 bases). V was pared by 7 bases and J by 0 bases, with 16 bases between. The germline CDR1 and CDR2 sequences are LNHDA and SQIVND (reference sequence). CDR3 length: 16 amino acids. The CDR3 sequence: CASTDGDSRSGNTIYF. CDR3 nucleotides: TGTGCCAGTACCGACGGGGACTCCCGCTCTGGAAACACCATATATTTT.